Here is one TCR beta chain with its context. Its antigen is not identified. The PCR used 60 Vbeta and 13 Jbeta primers. The data were produced by immunoSEQ multiplex PCR, yet TCRdb's version contains in-frame clones alone and is incomplete. The sample contains 110,000 to 150,000 clones, around 82% of which appear only once. The CDR3 runs 16 residues. Germline-derived CDR1 and CDR2 are LGHNA and YNFKEQ. The ends lost 2 bases at V and 1 base at J; junction bases unmatched: 3. This specimen comes from a study of cytomegalovirus exposure and HLA in healthy donors. Study-wide points: Three CMV-associated chains proved CMV antigen-specific in vitro. For most TCR sequences rarity was the rule, although some public TCRs occurred in many donors.

The clonotype originates from a man younger than 35 in good health and CMV-seropositive. The rearrangement joins TRBV4-2 to TRBJ2-1, with TRBD2 identical over 9 bases. Input material: PBMCs. CDR3 loop: CASSQPGLASYNEQFF. The DNA of the CDR3 is TGTGCCAGCAGCCAACCGGGACTAGCTTCCTACAATGAGCAGTTCTTC.